These T cell receptor beta chains were read from a single sample in a study of CD8 T cells in Susac syndrome. MiXCR, applied by TCRdb to the immunoSEQ multiplex PCR reads, yields one record per CDR3 protein. The data contain roughly 200,000 distinct CDR3 sequences, approximately 96% of them seen just once; the ten biggest clones take up approximately 0.088%. Sequencing was carried out using CD4+ T cells from PBMCs. The receptors derive from a human donor with multiple sclerosis. The CDR3 runs from the conserved cysteine through the conserved F or W. D genes are given only for firm matches. Clone size is given for some rows only: seen once, a few or many times, or a class if the clone is expanded.

v_call	d_call	j_call	clone_size	cdr3_nt	cdr3_aa
TRBV19	NA	TRBJ2-2	NA	TGTGCCAGTAGTGCCATGAACACCGGGGAGCTGTTTTTT	CASSAMNTGELFF
TRBV4-1	NA	TRBJ1-6	NA	TGCGCCAGCAGCCAAGCCAGTGGGGGCGCAGGGAATTCACCCCTCCACTTT	CASSQASGGAGNSPLHF
TRBV12-3/TRBV12-4	NA	TRBJ2-5	NA	TGTGCCAGCAGTACCTCCGGGGCAGAAGAGACCCAGTACTTC	CASSTSGAEETQYF
TRBV2	NA	TRBJ1-2	NA	TGTGCCAGCACTCCCGAGGTTGGCTACACCTTC	CASTPEVGYTF
TRBV20-1	NA	TRBJ2-5	NA	TGCAGTGCAACCGGGACTCAAGAAGAGACCCAGTACTTC	CSATGTQEETQYF
TRBV30	NA	TRBJ2-7	NA	TGTGCCTGGAATTCCTTCGCGGGGTACGAGCAGTACTTC	CAWNSFAGYEQYF
TRBV28	NA	TRBJ1-6	NA	TGTGCCAGCAGTTTTGTGGGGCGCCTACCCCTCCACTTT	CASSFVGRLPLHF
TRBV29-1	NA	TRBJ1-6	once	TGCAGCGTTGAGATCGAGGGAGGGGCAAGCTCCTATAATTCACCCCTCCACTTT	CSVEIEGGASSYNSPLHF
TRBV20-1	NA	TRBJ2-3	NA	TGCAGTGCTAGAGATCGAGCCGGTTCGAGCACAGATACGCAGTATTTT	CSARDRAGSSTDTQYF
TRBV2	TRBD1	TRBJ1-5	NA	TGTGCCAGCAGTGACCCTACAGGGGGCGGAAGCAATCAGCCCCAGCATTTT	CASSDPTGGGSNQPQHF
TRBV20-1	NA	TRBJ2-6	NA	TGCAGTGCTGTCGGAGGGCCCGGGGCCAACGTCCTGACTTTC	CSAVGGPGANVLTF
TRBV2	TRBD1	TRBJ2-7	NA	TGTGCCAGCAGTCCGGACAGGGTATCCTACGAGCAGTACTTC	CASSPDRVSYEQYF
TRBV30	NA	TRBJ2-2	NA	TGTGCCTGGAGTACCGGGCTCGCCGGGGAGCTGTTTTTT	CAWSTGLAGELFF
TRBV30	NA	TRBJ1-6	NA	TGTGCCTGGAACGGGAGGGGGACCGCTAATTCACCCCTCCACTTT	CAWNGRGTANSPLHF
TRBV29-1	NA	TRBJ2-3	NA	TGCAGCGTTTTGTTAGAGGTTTTAGACCTCGGCGGAGATACGCAGTATTTT	CSVLLEVLDLGGDTQYF
TRBV2	TRBD1	TRBJ1-2	NA	TGTGCCAGCTTCAAAGGGGGCGCGAGCTATGGCTACACCTTC	CASFKGGASYGYTF
TRBV9	TRBD2	TRBJ2-3	once	TGTGCCAGCAGCGTCGGGACTAGCGGGGGGGCAGATACGCAGTATTTT	CASSVGTSGGADTQYF
TRBV5-1	TRBD1	TRBJ2-7	NA	TGCGCCAGCAGCTTGCTTCCAGGGGGCGGAGGCGAGCAGTACTTC	CASSLLPGGGGEQYF
TRBV7-8	NA	TRBJ2-7	NA	TGTGCCAGCAGCCCCTCGGGACTCAACTACGAGCAGTACTTC	CASSPSGLNYEQYF
TRBV18	NA	TRBJ1-2	NA	TGTGCCAGCTCACCATATCAGGCCGATAACTATGGCTACACCTTC	CASSPYQADNYGYTF
TRBV30	NA	TRBJ1-1	NA	TGTGCCTGGAGGCCCGACAGGTACACTGAAGCTTTCTTT	CAWRPDRYTEAFF
TRBV9	TRBD1	TRBJ1-2	once	TGTGCCAGCAGCCCCCAGACAGGGAGATATGGCTACACCTTC	CASSPQTGRYGYTF
TRBV9	TRBD2	TRBJ2-5	NA	TGTGCCAGCAGCTCCACGAGCGGGGGGGCGGGAGAGACCCAGTACTTC	CASSSTSGGAGETQYF
TRBV7-8	TRBD2	TRBJ2-1	once	TGTGCCAGCAGCCAGACCGGGACTAGCGGGATCTACAATGAGCAGTTCTTC	CASSQTGTSGIYNEQFF
TRBV5-1	TRBD1	TRBJ2-6	NA	TGCGCCAGCAGCCCTCAGGGGGACTCTGGGGCCAACGTCCTGACTTTC	CASSPQGDSGANVLTF
TRBV4-3	NA	TRBJ1-2	NA	TGCGCCAGCAGCCAAAAGGGAGGATTCTATGGCTACACCTTC	CASSQKGGFYGYTF
TRBV2	NA	TRBJ1-3	NA	TGTGCCAGCAAAAGCTCTGGAAACACCATATATTTT	CASKSSGNTIYF
TRBV4-3	NA	TRBJ2-5	NA	TGCGCCAGCAGCCAAGGCACCGGACTCCAAGAGACCCAGTACTTC	CASSQGTGLQETQYF